There are a few counts of the clone carrying this TCR beta chain. Its antigen is unknown. This entry is derived from a study of T cell repertoires in cytomegalovirus infection. Study overall: CMV infection plus the matching HLA type was flagged by public TCR beta signatures.

TCRdb re-called the reads through MiXCR, storing one row per CDR3 protein. This table has 90,000 to 110,000 distinct CDR3 sequences, around 28% appearing once. General study results and limits: Predominance within the ex vivo response was attributable to HLA-C-restricted CMV-specific TCR beta clonotypes.

Germline assignment: CDR1 MNHNS and CDR2 SASEGT. This CDR3 spans 18 amino acids. Trimming removed 5 bases from V and 2 bases from J; junction bases left unmatched: 9. The TCR was taken from a human donor in good health (CMV status not recorded). Some clones in this sample may be carry-over from other donors' samples. Here the sequenced sample was CD8+ T cells from cultured PBMCs, taken from culture after CMV antigen stimulation. The V gene is TRBV6-1, the J gene TRBJ2-3; 14 positions match TRBD2. The CDR3 DNA sequence: TGTGCCAGCAGTCAAGGACTAGCGGGGGGCCTACACACAGATACGCAGTATTTT. It specifies CASSQGLAGGLHTDTQYF.